The next 25 T cell receptor beta chains were all read from a single sample in a study of blood T cell repertoires in COVID-19. Profiled with immunoSEQ multiplex PCR; TCRdb holds only in-frame clones, not every one. The data contain 250,000 to 300,000 clones, 83% of them singletons. Sequencing was done on a sample of peripheral blood. The receptor source for this set is a man aged 55-75 years who had recovered from COVID-19.

This chain uses TRBV6-5 with TRBJ1-2, with a possible D match to TRBD1 (6 bases). The CDR3 has 15 residues. Trimming took 6 bases from V and 7 from J, leaving 21 bases between them. Germline CDR1 reads MNHEY; CDR2 reads SVGAGI. The CDR3 reads CASRAGQLIMGGYTF. The CDR3 nucleotides are TGTGCCAGCAGGGCCGGACAGCTGATTATGGGTGGCTACACCTTC.

The chain has TRBV29-1 and TRBJ2-1, with TRBD2 matching over 13 bases. This CDR3 comprises 17 residues. Germline V lookup: CDR1 SQVTM, CDR2 ANQGSEA. V shed 0 bases and J 8 bases; nucleotides not matched to a gene: 10. The CDR3 is CSVEDSNRTSGSYEQFF. The CDR3 DNA sequence: TGCAGCGTTGAAGATTCTAACAGGACTAGCGGGAGCTATGAGCAGTTCTTC.

The rearrangement links TRBV4-1 to TRBJ2-7; TRBD1 is a possible D gene (5 bases). V was trimmed by 0 bases and J by 4 bases, leaving 13 bases between them. Germline loops: CDR1 MGHRA, CDR2 YSYEKL. The CDR3 sequence is 15 residues long. The CDR3 here is CASSQDVTGWYEQYF. Written as DNA, the CDR3 is TGCGCCAGCAGCCAAGATGTAACAGGCTGGTACGAGCAGTACTTC.

This sequence joins TRBV19 and TRBJ1-5; TRBD1 aligns across 10 bases. Trimming at V came to 4 bases and at J to 6 bases, leaving 6 bases not matched to a gene. This CDR3 spans 15 amino acids. Germline assignment: CDR1 LNHDA and CDR2 SQIVND (reference sequence). In DNA form, the CDR3 reads TGTGCCAGTAGTACAACGACAGGGGGCGGTCAGCCCCAGCATTTT. As protein: CASSTTTGGGQPQHF.

Written as DNA, the CDR3 is TGTGCCAGTAGTATTCGGGGGGCCATATCCACTGAAGCTTTCTTT. This sequence encodes CASSIRGAISTEAFF. The chain uses TRBV19 and TRBJ1-1; a weak D match, TRBD1 (6 bases). Trimming shortened V by 3 bases and J by 4 bases, and 15 bases separated the two germline ends. This CDR3 region has 15 residues. The germline V gene has CDR1 LNHDA and CDR2 SQIVND (reference sequence).

The CDR3 coding sequence is TGTGCCAGTAGTCCCGACTCTAGCTGGGGCAATGAGCAGTTCTTC. Its translation is CASSPDSSWGNEQFF. The chain has TRBV19 and TRBJ2-1, with D possibly being TRBD2 (5 bases). The CDR3 runs 15 residues. The germline V gene has CDR1 LNHDA and CDR2 SQIVND (reference sequence). Between the trimmed V and J ends, which lost 5 bases and 6 bases, there was a span of 17 bases.

This chain uses TRBV30 with TRBJ2-7, with TRBD2 matching 7 bases. With 4 bases clipped from V and 4 bases from J, the junction kept 10 bases outside the gene matches. The CDR3 loop spans 14 amino acids. Germline CDR1 GTSNPN, CDR2 SVGIG (reference sequence). The CDR3 here is CAWTGLGRFYEQYF. DNA of the CDR3: TGTGCCTGGACCGGACTAGGACGATTTTACGAGCAGTACTTC. Supplemented by reference TRBV30 and TRBJ2-7, the full variable domain reads SQTIHQWPATLVQPVGSPLSLECTVEGTSNPNLYWYRQAAGRGLQLLFYSVGIGQISSEVPQNLSASRPQDRQFILSSKKLLLSDSGFYLCAWTGLGRFYEQYFGPGTRLTVT.

The rearrangement links TRBV9 to TRBJ1-1, with TRBD1 identical over 7 bases. Germline V gives CDR1 SGDLS, CDR2 YYNGEE. The CDR3 covers 16 residues. Germline trimming cut 0 bases from V and 1 base from J; bases unmatched to any gene: 6. The CDR3 reads CASSVGAGGANTEAFF. The DNA for the CDR3 is TGTGCCAGCAGCGTAGGGGCAGGGGGTGCGAACACTGAAGCTTTCTTT.

The chain carries TRBV29-1 and TRBJ2-1; 7 bases line up with TRBD2. Germline loops: CDR1 SQVTM, CDR2 ANQGSEA. Trimming at V came to 3 bases and at J to 6 bases, leaving 8 bases not matched to a gene. The CDR3 extends over 14 amino acids. The chain's CDR3 is CSVDGRSGINEQFF. CDR3 coding DNA: TGCAGCGTTGACGGTCGGAGCGGGATCAATGAGCAGTTCTTC.

This clone has only a few counts. The genes are TRBV6-5 and TRBJ1-1; D is unclear. The ends were cut back, 6 bases at V and 1 base at J, with 12 bases in the middle. The CDR3 is 14 amino acids. Germline V CDR1 and CDR2: MNHEY, SVGAGI. This chain's CDR3 is CASRPYSKNTEAFF. CDR3 coding DNA: TGTGCCAGCAGGCCCTATAGCAAGAACACTGAAGCTTTCTTT.

The V call is TRBV24-1, the J call TRBJ2-1; TRBD2 matches 10 bases. Germline trimming cut 8 bases from V and 3 bases from J; bases unmatched to any gene: 12. The CDR3 extends over 17 amino acids. CDR1 and CDR2 from the germline V gene are KGHDR and SFDVKD. CDR3 sequence reads: CATTAWTSGRGYNEQFF. Here the CDR3 DNA reads TGTGCCACCACCGCCTGGACTAGCGGACGGGGCTACAATGAGCAGTTCTTC.

The V call is TRBV9, the J call TRBJ2-7, with 7 bases aligning to TRBD2. CDR3 size: 14 residues. In germline, CDR1 is SGDLS, CDR2 YYNGEE. The J segment lost 3 bases and the V segment lost 4 bases, leaving 7 bases of the junction unmatched. In DNA, the CDR3 is TGTGCCAGCAGCCCCGGACTAGGGAGCTACGAGCAGTACTTC. Amino acids: CASSPGLGSYEQYF. Full variable domain (missing parts from reference TRBV9 and TRBJ2-7): DSGVTQTPKHLITATGQRVTLRCSPRSGDLSVYWYQQSLDQGLQFLIQYYNGEERAKGNILERFSAQQFPDLHSELNLSSLELGDSALYFCASSPGLGSYEQYFGPGTRLTVT.

This clone was found a few times. The chain couples TRBV7-8 to TRBJ2-5, with 7 nucleotides matching TRBD2. The CDR3 is 16 residues long. Per germline, CDR1 SGHVS and CDR2 FQNEAQ. The ends lost 5 bases at V and 4 bases at J; junction bases unmatched: 13. The CDR3 reads CASSPISGFPGETQYF. CDR3 nucleotide sequence: TGTGCCAGCAGCCCAATTAGCGGGTTCCCGGGAGAGACCCAGTACTTC.

The V call is TRBV5-6, the J call TRBJ1-1; D gene uncertain. CDR3 length: 14 amino acids. V lost 4 bases, J lost 7 bases, and 17 bases lay in between. The germline V gene encodes CDR1 SGHDT and CDR2 YYEEEE. The chain's CDR3 is CASSQSGGIDEAFF. CDR3 bases: TGTGCCAGCAGCCAGTCTGGAGGGATAGATGAAGCTTTCTTT.

This CDR3 reads CASSQLTPGEQYF. CDR3 DNA sequence: TGTGCCAGCAGCCAGCTAACCCCGGGCGAGCAGTACTTC. The chain combines TRBV3-1 (or the pseudogene TRBV3-2) with TRBJ2-7, with no clear D. This CDR3 is 13 amino acids long. Germline assignment: CDR1 LGHDT and CDR2 YNNKEL (reference sequence). V lost 3 bases and J 6 bases, leaving 12 bases between the germline ends.

The genes are TRBV5-1 and TRBJ2-7; 10 bases match TRBD2. This CDR3 region has 16 residues. Trimming removed 5 bases from V and 0 bases from J; junction bases left unmatched: 8. Germline CDR1 reads SGHRS; CDR2 reads YFSETQ. The CDR3 reads CASSRTSGTLSYEQYF. In DNA form, the CDR3 reads TGCGCCAGCAGTAGGACTAGCGGAACTCTCTCCTACGAGCAGTACTTC.

CDR3 coding DNA: TGTGCCAGCAGCTATAGAAACACCATATATTTT. This gives the protein CASSYRNTIYF. V gene TRBV5-4 combines with J gene TRBJ1-3; D gene uncertain. Trimming pared 3 bases from V and 5 bases from J, leaving 3 bases between. Germline loops: CDR1 SGHNT, CDR2 YYREEE (reference sequence). The length of the CDR3 is 11 residues.

This clone was counted a single time. The V gene is TRBV19, the J gene TRBJ2-3, with D maybe TRBD1 (5 bases). The length of the CDR3 is 13 residues. With 5 bases removed from V and 4 bases from J, the gap between germline ends came to 10 bases. Germline V gene lookup returns CDR1 LNHDA and CDR2 SQIVND (reference sequence). The chain's CDR3 is CASSDPRADTQYF. CDR3 coding DNA: TGTGCCAGTAGTGACCCCAGGGCAGATACGCAGTATTTT. Complete variable domain (other parts from reference TRBV19 and TRBJ2-3): DGGITQSPKYLFRKEGQNVTLSCEQNLNHDAMYWYRQDPGQGLRLIYYSQIVNDFQKGDIAEGYSVSREKKESFPLTVTSAQKNPTAFYLCASSDPRADTQYFGPGTRLTVL.

This chain joins TRBV5-1 and TRBJ2-7; possibly TRBD1 for D (6 bases). CDR3 length equals 15 residues. Germline CDR1 and CDR2: SGHRS and YFSETQ. Trimming removed 5 bases from V and 3 bases from J, with 18 bases in between. CDR3 bases: TGCGCCAGCAGGGGCTCCGGGACACCACGCTACGAGCAGTACTTC. It translates to CASRGSGTPRYEQYF.

The V call is TRBV27, the J call TRBJ2-3; 9 positions agree with TRBD2. The V gene's germline CDR1 is MNHEY and CDR2 SMNVEV (reference sequence). CDR3 length: 18 residues. Unmatched junction bases numbered 9, after V lost 2 bases and J lost 0 bases. The CDR3 DNA reads as TGTGCCAGCAGTTTAAATCCTTGGCTAGCGGGGAGCACAGATACGCAGTATTTT. Residues: CASSLNPWLAGSTDTQYF.

The rearrangement uses TRBV3-1 (or the pseudogene TRBV3-2) and TRBJ2-5, with 12 bases aligning to TRBD2. The germline V gene encodes CDR1 LGHDT and CDR2 YNNKEL (reference sequence). Trimming took 7 bases from V and 2 from J; bases not matched to a gene: 8. The CDR3 totals 16 residues. As DNA, the CDR3 is TGTGCCAGCACCCTAAGGACTAGCGGGGTACAAGAGACCCAGTACTTC. This translates into CASTLRTSGVQETQYF.

This clone was detected once. The chain carries TRBV6-6 and TRBJ2-5; 9 bases match TRBD1. The germline CDR1 and CDR2 sequences are MNHNY and SVGAGI (reference sequence). The CDR3 is made up of 15 amino acids. Trimming cost V 4 bases and J 5 bases; bases outside gene matches: 8. The CDR3 coding sequence is TGTGCCAGCAGTTTCCCGGGACAGGGAATGGAGACCCAGTACTTC. As protein: CASSFPGQGMETQYF.

This chain joins TRBV21-1 and TRBJ2-3; no DNA check was done on the table's D call, TRBD2. TRBV21-1 is a known pseudogene. The length of the CDR3 is 19 residues. The CDR3 DNA sequence: TGTGCCAGCAGCAAATTCATCCCGGACCTAGCGGGAGGTTTATCTACGCAGTATTTT. This gives the protein CASSKFIPDLAGGLSTQYF.

V gene TRBV2 combines with J gene TRBJ2-3, with 12 bases identical to TRBD2. The CDR3 spans 16 residues. Germline-derived CDR1 and CDR2 are SNHLY and FYNNEI. J gave up 5 bases and V 4 bases, and 7 bases lay outside the gene matches. The CDR3 sequence is CASSGKLAGGGDTQYF. CDR3 coding DNA: TGTGCCAGCAGTGGAAAACTAGCGGGGGGTGGAGATACGCAGTATTTT.

This clone was seen only a few times. The CDR3: CASSTVTTVNEKLFF. The CDR3, as DNA: TGTGCCAGTAGTACGGTGACAACCGTTAATGAAAAACTGTTTTTT. The chain uses TRBV19 and TRBJ1-4; the D is unclear. The CDR3 runs 15 residues. V was cut by 4 bases and J by 4 bases, with 13 bases left in between. The germline CDR1 and CDR2 sequences are LNHDA and SQIVND (reference sequence).